This T cell receptor (beta chain) was obtained from a study of blood T cell repertoires in COVID-19. Study-level information: Material from acute and convalescent COVID-19 was sourced from the United States, Italy and Spain. The cDNA or gDNA used as material had been derived from T cells, B-cell-depleted T cells, or PBMCs.

This CDR3 has 16 amino acids. The V gene's germline CDR1 is SGDLS and CDR2 YYNGEE. The ends were cut back, 0 bases at V and 3 bases at J, with 13 bases in the middle. Per the original data handling: Amplification of reference gene primers provided the estimated nucleated cell counts. Sequenced by immunoSEQ multiplex PCR; TCRdb stores in-frame clones only, minus some. V, J and clone size reflect that table, while D and trimming were determined from the DNA. Of 25,000 or so clones listed, 88% are singletons. Sequencing was done on a sample of peripheral blood. The rearrangement joins TRBV9 to TRBJ2-1; weak D call: TRBD1 (5 bases). The TCR sequence derives from a woman aged 45-60 years with active COVID-19. CDR3 region: CASSVARVGFYNEQFF. CDR3 DNA: TGTGCCAGCAGCGTAGCCAGGGTTGGTTTCTACAATGAGCAGTTCTTC.